This TCR beta chain originates from a study of cytomegalovirus exposure and HLA in healthy donors. Study-level findings and limits: Earlier analysis yielded a pattern in which most TCR beta V segments were productive about 90% or about 30% of the time.

The CDR3 is made up of 15 amino acids. The germline V gene has CDR1 MNHNY and CDR2 SVGAGI (reference sequence). Trimming took 2 bases from V and 4 from J; bases not matched to a gene: 4. With regard to this clone: Its antigen is as yet unknown.

PCR amplification relied on 60 Vbeta primers (plus 13 Jbeta primers). Authors' processing steps: Later, an analysis found 65 million to 85 million unique TCR beta chains, and roughly 9.9 million of these were shared. Generated by immunoSEQ multiplex PCR, the TCRdb table keeps only in-frame clones and is missing some. V and J calls and clone size are given by that table; D and trimming were obtained from the DNA. The data contain under 200,000 clones, approximately 80% of them singletons. The specimen sequenced was PBMCs. The receptor was isolated from a middle-aged man in good health and CMV-seropositive. This chain links TRBV6-6 with TRBJ2-2; 7 nucleotides align to TRBD2. This chain's CDR3 is CASSYLGGTTGELFF. The CDR3 DNA follows: TGTGCCAGCAGTTACCTGGGGGGGACCACCGGGGAGCTGTTTTTT.